The entry below describes one T cell receptor (beta chain). Its specificity is not known. This sample was included in a study of identical twins. Study results and caveats: When twins shared out-of-frame alpha sequences, those sequences had excess low generation probability. In zero-insertion analyses, partial confounding could arise from invariant MAIT and iNKT cells. Conclusions leaned on cross-sectional statistical analysis and did not track the same donors over time.

V lost 4 bases to trimming and J lost 4 bases, with 11 bases between them. The CDR3 is made up of 14 amino acids. Germline lookup yields CDR1 SGHRS and CDR2 YFSETQ. MiXCR was run by TCRdb on the 5' RACE reads, yielding one entry per CDR3 protein. The sample lists a few hundred thousand distinct CDR3 sequences; more than 13% were seen once. The sample was also linked to a second study, of yellow fever vaccine responses in identical twins.

The specimen was CD4+ T cells sorted from blood. The gene calls are TRBV5-1 and TRBJ2-2; a weak D match, TRBD2 (5 bases). The sequence came from a woman aged 18-29 years in good health. CDR3 coding DNA: TGCGCCAGCAGCCTGACTACCTCCACCGGGGAGCTGTTTTTT. As protein: CASSLTTSTGELFF.